This T cell receptor beta chain was recovered during a study of shared clonotypes between healthy human individuals. Splitting of each subset's genomic DNA was done evenly across several immunoSEQ plates. Replicate PCRs run on sorted subsets employed 200 ng DNA, roughly 30,000 T cell genomes. Data came from immunoSEQ multiplex PCR; TCRdb stores just in-frame clones and leaves some out. The sample contains about 330,000 clones, around nine tenths of which appear only once. Per the germline V gene, CDR1 is SGDLS and CDR2 is YYNGEE. The CDR3 is 18 amino acids. The trim removed 0 bases at V and 6 bases at J, leaving 9 bases unmatched. To note about this clone: Its antigen is not known.

Whole-study results and caveats: A reduction in generation probabilities was seen for non-shared clonotypes relative to those shared by all four donors.

The rearrangement uses TRBV9 and TRBJ2-3, with 14 bases fitting TRBD2. Sequencing was performed on memory CD8+ T cells sorted from blood. Subset reported: CD45RO+ cells pooled with CCR7-negative TemRA cells. This TCR came from a man between 18 and 35 years old in good health. The CDR3 sequence: CASSVDSGTSGSWDTQYF. The DNA for the CDR3 is TGTGCCAGCAGCGTAGACTCTGGGACTAGCGGGAGCTGGGATACGCAGTATTTT.